The 30 T cell receptor beta chains below were found in one sample sequenced in a study of cytomegalovirus exposure and HLA in healthy donors. Amplification used 60 Vbeta primers and 13 Jbeta primers. Only in-frame clones appear in the TCRdb table, and some are missing; sequencing was by immunoSEQ multiplex PCR. The repertoire holds 60,000 to 70,000 clones, around 68% seen once, with 11% in the top ten. The specimen sequenced was PBMCs. Every receptor here comes from a woman aged 30 to 39 in good health and CMV-seronegative.

For this clone: This specimen includes other DNA sequences encoding the same CDR3. The chain is built from TRBV6-5 and TRBJ2-6; no clear D. This CDR3 region has 15 residues. Looked up from germline, CDR1 is MNHEY and CDR2 is SVGAGI. Trimming left V 4 bases short and J 1 base short, with 8 bases between. Written as DNA, the CDR3 is TGTGCCAGCAGTTTTCGAGGTTCTGGGGCCAACGTCCTGACTTTC. This encodes CASSFRGSGANVLTF.

The chain recombines TRBV28 with TRBJ1-5; D may be TRBD1 (6 bases). V dropped 5 bases and J dropped 4 bases, with 18 bases sitting between them. The CDR3 totals 16 residues. Germline CDR1 and CDR2: MDHEN and SYDVKM. The CDR3 region is CASSLPPATGNQPQHF. Here the CDR3 DNA reads TGTGCCAGCAGTCTACCTCCGGCTACAGGGAATCAGCCCCAGCATTTT. The full variable domain, its missing parts supplied by reference TRBV28 and TRBJ1-5, is DVKVTQSSRYLVKRTGEKVFLECVQDMDHENMFWYRQDPGLGLRLIYFSYDVKMKEKGDIPEGYSVSREKKERFSLILESASTNQTSMYLCASSLPPATGNQPQHFGDGTRLSIL.

The chain employs TRBV6-1 and TRBJ2-7; the D gene is possibly TRBD2 (5 bases). Looked up from germline, CDR1 is MNHNS and CDR2 is SASEGT. Deletions cut 1 base from V and 6 bases from J, with 16 bases between. CDR3 size: 15 residues. Here the CDR3 reads CASSEDAGWVGEQYF. DNA of the CDR3: TGTGCCAGCAGTGAAGACGCGGGCTGGGTCGGCGAGCAGTACTTC.

The chain has TRBV5-1 and TRBJ2-1; 7 bases match TRBD1. Germline CDR1 and CDR2: SGHRS and YFSETQ. The trim removed 2 bases at V and 0 bases at J, leaving 2 bases unmatched. The CDR3 spans 15 residues. DNA for the CDR3: TGCGCCAGCAGCTTCCGGGACAGCTCCTACAATGAGCAGTTCTTC. Protein product: CASSFRDSSYNEQFF.

The V call is TRBV6-6, the J call TRBJ1-4; D gene unclear. Germline CDR1 is MNHNY and CDR2 is SVGAGI (reference sequence). CDR3 size: 16 residues. Deletions cut 0 bases from V and 0 bases from J, with 8 bases between. The chain's CDR3 is CASSYSSGATNEKLFF. DNA for the CDR3: TGTGCCAGCAGTTACTCTTCGGGTGCAACTAATGAAAAACTGTTTTTT.

The chain is built from TRBV6-5 and TRBJ2-7; a possible D gene is TRBD1 (5 bases). The germline V gene encodes CDR1 MNHEY and CDR2 SVGAGI. V was pared by 2 bases and J by 1 base, with 9 bases between. The CDR3 has 14 residues. CDR3 nucleotides: TGTGCCAGCAGTTACCAGGGCAGTTCCTACGAGCAGTACTTC. Protein: CASSYQGSSYEQYF.

The chain joins TRBV7-9 to TRBJ1-2; unclear D gene. V gave up 3 bases and J gave up 5 bases, with 7 bases separating them. This CDR3 region has 12 residues. Germline CDR1 SEHNR, CDR2 FQNEAQ (reference sequence). Here the CDR3 reads CASSLSGYGYTF. The CDR3 DNA reads TGTGCCAGCAGCTTGAGTGGTTATGGCTACACCTTC.

V usage is TRBV5-1 and J usage is TRBJ1-2; possibly TRBD1 for D (5 bases). Germline lookup yields CDR1 SGHRS and CDR2 YFSETQ. CDR3 length equals 14 residues. V lost 7 bases and J 3 bases, leaving 16 bases between the germline ends. The CDR3 loop reads CASSIGGGDYGYTF. CDR3 in DNA: TGCGCCAGCTCAATTGGTGGGGGGGACTATGGCTACACCTTC. Combining the CDR3 with reference TRBV5-1 and TRBJ1-2 gives the whole variable domain KAGVTQTPRYLIKTRGQQVTLSCSPISGHRSVSWYQQTPGQGLQFLFEYFSETQRNKGNFPGRFSGRQFSNSRSEMNVSTLELGDSALYLCASSIGGGDYGYTFGSGTRLTVV.

J is TRBJ2-5 and V is TRBV27, with D maybe TRBD1 (5 bases). CDR3 length equals 11 residues. V gave up 7 bases and J gave up 3 bases, with 6 bases separating them. CDR1 MNHEY and CDR2 SMNVEV come from the germline V gene (reference sequence). CDR3 in DNA: TGTGCCAGCACAGGGAAAGAGACCCAGTACTTC. This sequence encodes CASTGKETQYF.

The chain combines TRBV18 with TRBJ1-5; D remains unclear. Germline CDR1 is KGHSH and CDR2 is LQKENI. This CDR3 contains 14 residues. Trimming pared 6 bases from V and 0 bases from J, leaving 9 bases between. CDR3 sequence: CASSTEGSNQPQHF. The CDR3 nucleotides read TGTGCCAGCTCCACCGAGGGTAGCAATCAGCCCCAGCATTTT.

The chain uses TRBV19 and TRBJ2-7; 8 bases fit TRBD1. This CDR3 region has 14 residues. Trimming cost V 5 bases and J 2 bases; bases outside gene matches: 5. CDR1 and CDR2 from the germline V gene are LNHDA and SQIVND (reference sequence). The CDR3 sequence: CASSQGTGPYEQYF. The DNA of the CDR3 is TGTGCCAGTAGTCAGGGGACAGGACCCTACGAGCAGTACTTC.

This clone showed up just once. The chain is built from TRBV7-2 and TRBJ2-3; 8 nucleotides align to TRBD2. Germline CDR1 is SGHTA and CDR2 is FQGNSA. The CDR3 runs to 16 residues. The trim removed 3 bases at V and 2 bases at J, leaving 7 bases unmatched. CDR3: CASSFGGGLFTDTQYF. The DNA for the CDR3 is TGTGCCAGCAGCTTCGGGGGGGGGTTGTTCACAGATACGCAGTATTTT.

This chain's CDR3 is CASSTAMGPGTRGNEKLFF. CDR3 DNA sequence: TGCGCCAGCAGCACCGCCATGGGCCCAGGGACCAGGGGGAATGAAAAACTGTTTTTT. This chain links TRBV5-1 with TRBJ1-4, with TRBD1 identical over 7 bases. The germline V gene encodes CDR1 SGHRS and CDR2 YFSETQ. V gave up 4 bases and J gave up 5 bases; unmatched junction bases: 20. This CDR3 has 19 residues.

The rearrangement links TRBV7-3 to TRBJ2-5, with 8 bases that match TRBD2. Trimming at V came to 5 bases and at J to 5 bases, leaving 4 bases not matched to a gene. This CDR3 is 13 amino acids long. The germline CDR1 and CDR2 sequences are SGHTA and FQGTGA. This chain's CDR3 is CASSPRGGETQYF. CDR3 DNA sequence: TGTGCCAGCAGCCCCCGGGGGGGCGAGACCCAGTACTTC. The full variable domain, rest sourced from reference TRBV7-3 and TRBJ2-5, is GAGVSQTPSNKVTEKGKYVELRCDPISGHTALYWYRQSLGQGPEFLIYFQGTGAADDSGLPNDRFFAVRPEGSVSTLKIQRTERGDSAVYLCASSPRGGETQYFGPGTRLLVL.

The chain uses TRBV14 and TRBJ1-6, with a possible D match to TRBD1 (6 bases). The V and J ends lost 1 base and 15 bases respectively, with 10 bases between them. The V gene's germline CDR1 is SGHDN and CDR2 FVKESK. This CDR3 has 12 residues. The CDR3 is CASSQGNRVLHF. In DNA, the CDR3 is TGTGCCAGCAGCCAAGGGAACAGGGTCCTCCACTTT.

The V call is TRBV27, the J call TRBJ1-1, with D uncertain. The CDR3 contains 13 residues. V gave up 5 bases and J gave up 3 bases, with 10 bases separating them. The germline V gene encodes CDR1 MNHEY and CDR2 SMNVEV (reference sequence). The CDR3 region is CASSPRRYTEAFF. The CDR3 DNA follows: TGTGCCAGCAGTCCTAGACGGTACACTGAAGCTTTCTTT.

This sequence joins TRBV18 and TRBJ1-4; 7 nucleotides match TRBD1. The V gene end was trimmed by 4 bases and the J gene end by 0 bases; junction bases not matched to a gene: 2. This CDR3 is built from 15 residues. The germline V gene has CDR1 KGHSH and CDR2 LQKENI. CDR3 amino acids: CASSRGTATNEKLFF. CDR3 coding DNA: TGTGCCAGCTCACGGGGGACAGCAACTAATGAAAAACTGTTTTTT.

Worth noting for this clone: In the same sample, other DNA sequences code for this CDR3. The rearrangement links TRBV9 to TRBJ1-6; D call uncertain. Per the germline V gene, CDR1 is SGDLS and CDR2 is YYNGEE. The germline V and J ends were trimmed by 2 bases and 0 bases, with 9 bases remaining between them. This CDR3 has 16 amino acids. The CDR3 loop reads CASSVSDSSYNSPLHF. The CDR3 coding sequence is TGTGCCAGCAGCGTGTCCGATAGCTCCTATAATTCACCCCTCCACTTT. Combining the CDR3 with reference TRBV9 and TRBJ1-6 gives the whole variable domain DSGVTQTPKHLITATGQRVTLRCSPRSGDLSVYWYQQSLDQGLQFLIQYYNGEERAKGNILERFSAQQFPDLHSELNLSSLELGDSALYFCASSVSDSSYNSPLHFGNGTRLTVT.

CDR3 protein: CASSRLEPRNTEAFF. DNA for the CDR3: TGTGCCAGCAGTAGACTTGAACCTAGAAACACTGAAGCTTTCTTT. The chain recombines TRBV27 with TRBJ1-1; no reliable D call. Germline-derived CDR1 and CDR2 are MNHEY and SMNVEV (reference sequence). V lost 5 bases and J lost 2, with 15 bases in between. This CDR3 has 15 residues.

The CDR3 is CASSAEAFYGYTF. CDR3 DNA sequence: TGTGCCAGCAGCGCGGAGGCCTTCTATGGCTACACCTTC. This chain uses TRBV2 with TRBJ1-2; D gene ambiguous. V lost 6 bases, J lost 4 bases, and 12 bases lay in between. This CDR3 has 13 residues. Looked up from germline, CDR1 is SNHLY and CDR2 is FYNNEI.

The rearrangement uses TRBV6-5 and TRBJ1-2, with D maybe TRBD1 (5 bases). The germline V gene has CDR1 MNHEY and CDR2 SVGAGI. The CDR3 has 13 residues. V was pared by 10 bases and J by 1 base, with 13 bases between. CDR3 region: CATTGGYNYGYTF. Here the CDR3 DNA reads TGTGCCACCACGGGGGGTTATAACTATGGCTACACCTTC.

The J gene is TRBJ1-2, the V gene TRBV9; 7 nucleotides agree with TRBD1. The CDR3 extends over 15 amino acids. Germline CDR1 is SGDLS and CDR2 is YYNGEE. With V trimmed by 3 bases and J by 0 bases, 5 bases remained unmatched. The CDR3 spells CASSGGTDSNYGYTF. In DNA, the CDR3 is TGTGCCAGCAGCGGCGGGACAGACTCTAACTATGGCTACACCTTC.

This chain joins TRBV4-2 and TRBJ2-6; no definite D call. The CDR3 has 15 residues. Germline V gene data show CDR1 as LGHNA and CDR2 as YNFKEQ. V shed 0 bases and J shed 4 bases, with 7 bases lying between them. This CDR3 is CASSQDPYGANVLTF. The CDR3 DNA follows: TGTGCCAGCAGCCAAGATCCCTACGGGGCCAACGTCCTGACTTTC.

The J gene is TRBJ2-3, the V gene TRBV5-1; 8 bases match TRBD1. The CDR3 covers 17 residues. The germline V gene has CDR1 SGHRS and CDR2 YFSETQ. The V and J ends lost 0 bases and 2 bases, in that order; junction bases with no gene match: 8. In DNA form, the CDR3 reads TGCGCCAGCAGCTTGGAGACAGGGGCATTCCCCACAGATACGCAGTATTTT. It translates to CASSLETGAFPTDTQYF.

This clone was observed once. V is TRBV7-2 and J is TRBJ2-1, with D possibly matching TRBD2 (6 bases). The V gene lost 1 base and the J gene lost 2 bases, with 6 bases spanning the gap. Germline assignment: CDR1 SGHTA and CDR2 FQGNSA. The CDR3 runs to 14 residues. Written as DNA, the CDR3 is TGTGCCAGCAGCTTAGGCGGGACCTACAATGAGCAGTTCTTC. Its protein is CASSLGGTYNEQFF.

This chain joins TRBV5-1 and TRBJ2-1; possible D gene TRBD2, 5 bases. The CDR3 totals 15 residues. Germline assignment: CDR1 SGHRS and CDR2 YFSETQ. V was cut by 6 bases and J by 7 bases, with 20 bases left in between. CDR3 region: CASTTSMPPGNEQFF. Here the CDR3 DNA reads TGCGCCAGCACCACGAGCATGCCCCCGGGGAATGAGCAGTTCTTC.

J is TRBJ1-5 and V is TRBV5-1; D ambiguous. Germline CDR1 SGHRS, CDR2 YFSETQ. The CDR3 covers 15 residues. V was pared by 0 bases and J by 3 bases, with 10 bases between. CDR3 DNA: TGCGCCAGCAGCTTGGCCGGAGACGTCAATCAGCCCCAGCATTTT. Protein: CASSLAGDVNQPQHF.

This clone appeared a few times. The chain has TRBV30 and TRBJ1-1; a weak D match, TRBD1 (6 bases). V gave up 4 bases and J gave up 1 base, with 10 bases separating them. Germline CDR1 and CDR2: GTSNPN and SVGIG (reference sequence). This CDR3 comprises 13 residues. The CDR3 is CAWKGESNTEAFF. The CDR3 DNA sequence: TGTGCCTGGAAGGGGGAGTCGAACACTGAAGCTTTCTTT.

The chain carries TRBV4-1 and TRBJ2-5; D possibly corresponds to TRBD1 (5 bases). Trimming stripped 1 base from V and 12 bases from J, with 18 bases between. Germline V gives CDR1 MGHRA, CDR2 YSYEKL. The CDR3 has 14 residues. In DNA, the CDR3 is TGCGCCAGCAGCCAAGTTATATTGGTGGGCAGGGAGTACTTC. Residues: CASSQVILVGREYF.

The CDR3: CASGLEWAGRPLSNTGELFF. CDR3 nucleotide sequence: TGTGCTAGTGGTTTAGAATGGGCTGGCAGGCCTCTATCGAACACCGGGGAGCTGTTTTTT. This chain links TRBV12-5 with TRBJ2-2; no reliable D call. The CDR3 has 20 residues. The V and J ends lost 3 bases and 0 bases respectively, with 23 bases between them. Germline loops: CDR1 LGHNT, CDR2 FRNRAP.